This TCR beta chain emerged from a study of regulatory and conventional T cells in RAG deficiency. Broader study findings: Control T-cell subsets had markedly higher Shannon entropy and lower Simpson indices than RAG-deficient patients. These Omenn syndrome Treg sorts may hold peripherally activated cells instead. In Omenn syndrome, Treg and Tconv repertoires overlapped >90%. Treg unique TCR beta sequences were approximately 100-fold fewer in Omenn syndrome and CID/AS patients than controls.

Profiled with immunoSEQ multiplex PCR; TCRdb holds only in-frame clones, not every one. This sample has around 23,000 clones, with about 92% found just once. About this clone itself: The antigen remains undetermined.

This CDR3 is 13 amino acids long. CDR1 is SGHTA, CDR2 FQGNSA, per germline. The V gene lost 5 bases and the J gene lost 12 bases, with 20 bases spanning the gap. The sorted conventional CD4+ T cells were CD25-low and CD127-high, with genomic DNA sequenced. The same data also contributed to another study, on regulatory T cells. Per that study: Amplification used 52 TRBV primers and 13 TRBJ primers.

The rearrangement uses TRBV7-2 and TRBJ2-7, with D possibly matching TRBD1 (6 bases). This TCR was sampled from a human donor in good health. The material sequenced was CD4+ T cells sorted from blood. CDR3 DNA sequence: TGTGCCAGCAGCCCGGTGCCGACAGGTCATGTGTACTTC. This translates into CASSPVPTGHVYF.